This record covers a single T cell receptor beta chain. Its antigen remains unknown. These data are taken from a study of T cell responses to AZD1222 COVID-19 vaccine. CDR1 SGHNT and CDR2 YENEEA come from the germline V gene. CDR3 length equals 16 residues. V lost 3 bases and J 0 bases, leaving 12 bases between the germline ends. Overall study results and limits: Nearly half of the spike-specific TCRs reportedly recognize variant regions that carry no mutations.

Clones were sequenced by immunoSEQ multiplex PCR, and TCRdb holds only the in-frame ones, with some missing. The data show 78,000 or so clones, 80% seen once. The sample consisted of peripheral blood, taken 28 days after the second AZD1222 dose. The TCR comes from an adult who received the AZD1222 COVID-19 vaccine. This chain joins TRBV11-3 and TRBJ2-1, with D possibly matching TRBD1 (5 bases). DNA for the CDR3: TGTGCCAGCAGCTTTAACGGAGACAGCTCCTACAATGAGCAGTTCTTC. Translation gives CASSFNGDSSYNEQFF. The entire variable domain, with the rest obtained from reference TRBV11-3 and TRBJ2-1, is as follows: EAGVVQSPRYKIIEKKQPVAFWCNPISGHNTLYWYLQNLGQGPELLIRYENEEAVDDSQLPKDRFSAERLKGVDSTLKIQPAELGDSAVYLCASSFNGDSSYNEQFFGPGTRLTVL.